This T cell receptor beta chain was identified in a study of tumor and adjacent non-tumor tissue in lung cancer. Study details: Histology: 11 to 13 adenocarcinoma, 2 squamous cell carcinoma, 1 small cell lung cancer.

This clonotype came up a few times. No antigen is known for it. A read error may explain this, as a much larger clone is one base away. General study results and limits: Normal lung showed higher cumulative top 100 clone frequency than tumor. Tumor tissue had significantly higher TCR diversity than normal lung.

Three rounds of nested PCR, following a modified ARM-PCR protocol, produced the TCRbeta library. Each CDR3 protein gets one entry after TCRdb re-called the multiplex PCR reads with MiXCR. Of about 93,000 distinct CDR3 sequences in the sample, less than 75% were seen once. This sample's RNA came from whole unsorted tissue. Newly diagnosed lung cancer patients had thoracic surgery in China, August–late 2014, without prior chemotherapy. This CDR3 is built from 16 residues. CDR1 is MNHNY, CDR2 SVGAGI, per germline (reference sequence). The rearrangement uses TRBV6-6 and TRBJ1-5; the D is unclear. The source is a man aged 55-75 years with non-small cell lung cancer. The source material was lung tumor tissue. DNA of the CDR3: TGTGCCAGCAGTCACTCTGGAGGATATAGCAATCAGCCCCAGCATTTT. Encoded protein: CASSHSGGYSNQPQHF.